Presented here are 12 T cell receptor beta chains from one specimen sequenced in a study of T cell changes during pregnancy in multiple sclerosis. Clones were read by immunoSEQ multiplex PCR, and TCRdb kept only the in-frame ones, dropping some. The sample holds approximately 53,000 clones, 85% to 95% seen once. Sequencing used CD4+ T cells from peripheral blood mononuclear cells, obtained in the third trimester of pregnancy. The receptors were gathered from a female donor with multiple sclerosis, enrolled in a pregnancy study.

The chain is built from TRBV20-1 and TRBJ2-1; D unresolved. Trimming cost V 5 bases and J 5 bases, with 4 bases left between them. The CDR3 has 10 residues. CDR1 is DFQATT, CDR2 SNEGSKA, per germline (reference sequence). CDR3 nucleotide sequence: TGCAGTGCTTTAAACAATGAGCAGTTCTTC. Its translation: CSALNNEQFF.

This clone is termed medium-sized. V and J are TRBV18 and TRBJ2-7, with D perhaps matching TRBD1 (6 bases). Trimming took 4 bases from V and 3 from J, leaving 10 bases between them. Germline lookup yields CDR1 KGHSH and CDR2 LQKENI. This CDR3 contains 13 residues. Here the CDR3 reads CASSRLGGYEQYF. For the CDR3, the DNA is TGTGCCAGCTCACGGCTAGGGGGCTACGAGCAGTACTTC.

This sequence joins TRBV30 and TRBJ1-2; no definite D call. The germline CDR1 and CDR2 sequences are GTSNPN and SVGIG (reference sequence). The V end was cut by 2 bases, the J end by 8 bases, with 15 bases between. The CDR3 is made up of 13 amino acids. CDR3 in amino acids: CAWSTMDLGGYTF. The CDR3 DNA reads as TGTGCCTGGAGTACCATGGACTTAGGGGGCTACACCTTC.

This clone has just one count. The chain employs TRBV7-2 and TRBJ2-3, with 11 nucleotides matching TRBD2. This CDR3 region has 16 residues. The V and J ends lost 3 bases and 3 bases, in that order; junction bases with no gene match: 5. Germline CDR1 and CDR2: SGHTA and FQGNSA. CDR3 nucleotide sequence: TGTGCCAGCAGCTTTCTAGCGGGGGGAGGGACAGATACGCAGTATTTT. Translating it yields CASSFLAGGGTDTQYF.

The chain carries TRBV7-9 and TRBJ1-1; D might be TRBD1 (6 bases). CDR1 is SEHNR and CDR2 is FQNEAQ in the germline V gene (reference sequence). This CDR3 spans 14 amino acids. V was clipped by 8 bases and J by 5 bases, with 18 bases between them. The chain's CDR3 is CASGGAGALTEAFF. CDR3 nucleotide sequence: TGTGCCAGCGGAGGAGCGGGGGCCCTTACTGAAGCTTTCTTT.

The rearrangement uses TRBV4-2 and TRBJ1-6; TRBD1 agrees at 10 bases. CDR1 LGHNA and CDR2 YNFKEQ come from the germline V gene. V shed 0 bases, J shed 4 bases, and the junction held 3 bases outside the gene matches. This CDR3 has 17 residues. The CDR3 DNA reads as TGTGCCAGCAGCCAAGAGGGGACAGGGGCTTATAATTCACCCCTCCACTTT. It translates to CASSQEGTGAYNSPLHF.

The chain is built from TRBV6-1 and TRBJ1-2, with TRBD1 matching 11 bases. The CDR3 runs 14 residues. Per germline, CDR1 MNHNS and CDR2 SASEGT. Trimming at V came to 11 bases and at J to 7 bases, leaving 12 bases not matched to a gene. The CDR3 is CACIRDRGDTGYTF. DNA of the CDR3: TGTGCCTGTATCCGGGACAGGGGGGACACTGGCTACACCTTC.

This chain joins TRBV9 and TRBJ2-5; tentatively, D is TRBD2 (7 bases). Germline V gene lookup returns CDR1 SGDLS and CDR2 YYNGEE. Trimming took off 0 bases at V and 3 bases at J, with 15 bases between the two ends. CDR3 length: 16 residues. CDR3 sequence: CASSVEGWGGEETQYF. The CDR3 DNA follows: TGTGCCAGCAGCGTAGAGGGATGGGGGGGCGAAGAGACCCAGTACTTC.

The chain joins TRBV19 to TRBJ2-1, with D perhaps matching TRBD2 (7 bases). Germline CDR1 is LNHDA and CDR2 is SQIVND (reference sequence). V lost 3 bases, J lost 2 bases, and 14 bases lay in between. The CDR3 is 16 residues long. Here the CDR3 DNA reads TGTGCCAGTAGTATGGGGGGGGCAGGGGCCTACAATGAGCAGTTCTTC. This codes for CASSMGGAGAYNEQFF.

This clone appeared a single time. In nucleotides, the CDR3 is TGTGCCAGCGCCCAGGGACAGGCCCAAGAGACCCAGTACTTC. Protein: CASAQGQAQETQYF. V is TRBV6-5 and J is TRBJ2-5, with 8 bases lining up with TRBD1. CDR1 is MNHEY and CDR2 is SVGAGI in the germline V gene. After removal of 8 bases from V and 1 base from J, the junction contained 6 bases not matched to a gene. The CDR3 runs 14 residues.

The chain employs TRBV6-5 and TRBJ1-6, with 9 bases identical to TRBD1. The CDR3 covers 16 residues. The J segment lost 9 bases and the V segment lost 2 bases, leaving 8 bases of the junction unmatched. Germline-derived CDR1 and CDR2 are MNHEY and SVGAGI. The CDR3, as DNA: TGTGCCAGCAGTTACACTGCTGGGACAGGGTCTTCACCCCTCCACTTT. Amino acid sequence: CASSYTAGTGSSPLHF.

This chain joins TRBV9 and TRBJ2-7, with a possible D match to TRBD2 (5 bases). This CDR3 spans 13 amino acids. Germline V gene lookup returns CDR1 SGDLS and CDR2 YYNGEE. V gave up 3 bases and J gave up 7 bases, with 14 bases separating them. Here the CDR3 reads CASSESPEREQYF. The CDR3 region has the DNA TGTGCCAGCAGCGAGTCCCCTGAGCGGGAGCAGTACTTC.